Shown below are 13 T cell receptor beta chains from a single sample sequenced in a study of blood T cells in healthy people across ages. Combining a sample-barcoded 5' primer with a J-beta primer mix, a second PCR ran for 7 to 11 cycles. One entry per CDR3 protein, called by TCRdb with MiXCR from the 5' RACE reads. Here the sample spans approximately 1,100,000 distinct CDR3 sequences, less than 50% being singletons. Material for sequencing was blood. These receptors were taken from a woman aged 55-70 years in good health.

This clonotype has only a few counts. The CDR3 DNA follows: TGCAGCGCCGCAGGGGGCGCGAGTGGCTACACCTTC. It codes for CSAAGGASGYTF. The chain recombines TRBV29-1 with TRBJ1-2, with TRBD1 identical over 8 bases. The junction had 8 bases not matched to a gene; V was cut back by 7 bases and J by 7 bases. This CDR3 is 12 amino acids long. Per germline, CDR1 SQVTM and CDR2 ANQGSEA.

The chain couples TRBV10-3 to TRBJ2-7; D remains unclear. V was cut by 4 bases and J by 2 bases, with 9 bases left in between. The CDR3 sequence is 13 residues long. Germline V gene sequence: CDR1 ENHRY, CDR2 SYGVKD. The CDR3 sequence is CAISASSTYEQYF. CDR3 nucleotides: TGTGCCATCAGTGCCAGCAGCACCTACGAGCAGTACTTC.

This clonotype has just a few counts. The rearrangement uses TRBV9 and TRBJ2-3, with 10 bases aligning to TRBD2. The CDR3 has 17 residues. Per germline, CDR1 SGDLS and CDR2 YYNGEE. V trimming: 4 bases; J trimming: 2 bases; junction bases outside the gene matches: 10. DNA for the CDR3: TGTGCCAGCAGCCCCAGGGGGACTAGCGCGGCCACAGATACGCAGTATTTT. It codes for CASSPRGTSAATDTQYF.

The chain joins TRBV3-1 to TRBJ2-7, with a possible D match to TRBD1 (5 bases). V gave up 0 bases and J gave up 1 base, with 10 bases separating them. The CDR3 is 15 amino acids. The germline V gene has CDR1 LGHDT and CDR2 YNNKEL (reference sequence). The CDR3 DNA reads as TGTGCCAGCAGCCAAGATAACACAGGATCCTACGAGCAGTACTTC. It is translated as CASSQDNTGSYEQYF.

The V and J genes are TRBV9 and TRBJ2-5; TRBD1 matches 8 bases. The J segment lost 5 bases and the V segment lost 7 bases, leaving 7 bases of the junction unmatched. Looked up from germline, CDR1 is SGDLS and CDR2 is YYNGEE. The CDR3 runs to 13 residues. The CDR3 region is CASGTRGRETQYF. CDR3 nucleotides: TGTGCCAGCGGCACCAGGGGGCGGGAGACCCAGTACTTC.

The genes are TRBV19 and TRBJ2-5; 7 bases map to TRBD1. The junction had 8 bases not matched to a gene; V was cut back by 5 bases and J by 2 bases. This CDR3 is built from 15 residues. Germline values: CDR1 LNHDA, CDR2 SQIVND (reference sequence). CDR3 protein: CASSSDSGQQETQYF. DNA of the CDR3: TGTGCCAGTAGTTCGGATTCGGGACAGCAAGAGACCCAGTACTTC.

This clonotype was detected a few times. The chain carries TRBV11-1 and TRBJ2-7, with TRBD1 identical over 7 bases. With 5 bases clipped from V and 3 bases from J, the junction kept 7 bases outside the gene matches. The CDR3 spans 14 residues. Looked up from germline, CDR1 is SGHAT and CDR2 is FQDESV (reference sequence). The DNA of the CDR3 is TGTGCCAGCAGCCCACAGGGGTTTGACTACGAGCAGTACTTC. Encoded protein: CASSPQGFDYEQYF.

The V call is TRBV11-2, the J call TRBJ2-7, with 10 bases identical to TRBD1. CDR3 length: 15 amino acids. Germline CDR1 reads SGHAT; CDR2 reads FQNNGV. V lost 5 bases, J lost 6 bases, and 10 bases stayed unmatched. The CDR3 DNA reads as TGTGCCAGCAGCGCCCGGGACAGGGGATTTCCCGAGCAGTACTTC. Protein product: CASSARDRGFPEQYF.

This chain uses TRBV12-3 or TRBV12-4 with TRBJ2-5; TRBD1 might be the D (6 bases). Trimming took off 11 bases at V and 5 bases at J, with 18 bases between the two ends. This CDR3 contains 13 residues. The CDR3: CASTPTGSETQYF. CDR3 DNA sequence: TGTGCCTCGACCCCCACAGGGTCGGAGACCCAGTACTTC.

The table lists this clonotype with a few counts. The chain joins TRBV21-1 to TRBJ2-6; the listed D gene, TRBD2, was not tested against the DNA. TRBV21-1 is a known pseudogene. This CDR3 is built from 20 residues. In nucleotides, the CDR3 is TGTGCCAGCAGCATAGGACTAGCGGGAGGAATCAGCTCTGGGGCCAACGTCCTGACTTTC. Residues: CASSIGLAGGISSGANVLTF.

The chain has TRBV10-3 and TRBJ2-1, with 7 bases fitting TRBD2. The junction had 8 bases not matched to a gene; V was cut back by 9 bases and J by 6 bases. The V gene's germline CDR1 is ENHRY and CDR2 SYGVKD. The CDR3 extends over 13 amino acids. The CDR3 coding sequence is TGTGCCATTGGGGCAACGGGGGGCAATGAGCAGTTCTTC. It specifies CAIGATGGNEQFF.

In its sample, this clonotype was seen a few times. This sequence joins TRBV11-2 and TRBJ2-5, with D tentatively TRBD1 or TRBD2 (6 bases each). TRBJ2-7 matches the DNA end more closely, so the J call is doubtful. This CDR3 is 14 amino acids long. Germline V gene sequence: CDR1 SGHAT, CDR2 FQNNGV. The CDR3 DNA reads TGTGCCAGCGGGGGGCGAGCCGGATCCTACGAGCAGTACTTC. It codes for CASGGRAGSYEQYF.

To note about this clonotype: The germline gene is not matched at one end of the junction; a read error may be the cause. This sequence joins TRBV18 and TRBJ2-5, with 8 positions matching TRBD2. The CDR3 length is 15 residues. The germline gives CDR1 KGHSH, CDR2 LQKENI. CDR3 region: CASPPLGTRKWEQYF. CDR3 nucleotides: TGTGCCAGCCCACCTCTGGGGACTAGGAAATGGGAGCAGTACTTC.